The source of this T cell receptor beta chain is a study of blood T cell repertoires in COVID-19. Study context: The samples span acute and convalescent COVID-19 from the United States, Italy and Spain. In each case, the material was cDNA or gDNA derived from T cells, B-cell-depleted T cells, or PBMCs.

As handled by the study authors: Reference gene primer amplification yielded estimated nucleated cell counts. Using immunoSEQ multiplex PCR, the repertoire was profiled, and TCRdb retains in-frame clones only, with some absent. V, J and clone size reflect that table, while D and trimming were determined from the DNA. The sample has about 150,000 clones, roughly 78% seen once. The sequence came from a man aged 80 or over with acute or convalescent COVID-19. Sequenced input: peripheral blood.

CDR3 amino acids: CAWSVSTSGENIQYF. DNA for the CDR3: TGTGCCTGGAGTGTTTCGACTAGCGGGGAAAACATTCAGTACTTC. The rearrangement joins TRBV30 to TRBJ2-4; 11 bases match TRBD2. V lost 0 bases, J lost 5 bases, and 3 bases stayed unmatched. The CDR3 is 15 residues long. CDR1 GTSNPN and CDR2 SVGIG come from the germline V gene (reference sequence). The full variable domain, in which reference TRBV30 and TRBJ2-4 provide the parts outside the CDR3, is SQTIHQWPATLVQPVGSPLSLECTVEGTSNPNLYWYRQAAGRGLQLLFYSVGIGQISSEVPQNLSASRPQDRQFILSSKKLLLSDSGFYLCAWSVSTSGENIQYFGAGTRLSVL.